This record covers a single T cell receptor beta chain. Which antigen it targets is not known. The sample holds no much larger clone one base away, and base qualities are not on file. V is reduced by 5 bases and J by 2 bases, leaving a spacing of 21 bases between them. CDR1 is given as SEHNR and CDR2 as FQNEAQ, both from the germline V gene (reference sequence). The CDR3 runs 17 residues from the cysteine to the phenylalanine. Only the CDR3 DNA is retained, 51 bases long and in frame from the first base. The data were taken from a study of OX40 agonist ivuxolimab in advanced cancers. About the investigation overall: Ivuxolimab, which targeted the costimulatory receptor OX40 (CD134), was an agonistic, fully human IgG2 monoclonal antibody. Intravenous ivuxolimab was administered to patients every 2 weeks at six dose levels: 0.01, 0.1, 0.3, 1.5, 3 and 10 mg/kg. Of the approximately 50 patients in dose escalation, about 20 had hepatocellular carcinoma, some 15 had melanoma, 9 had renal cell carcinoma and 9 had head and neck cancer. A male proportion of 82.7% and a mean age of about 60 years, ranging from about 23 to 90, were recorded for the dose-escalation cohort. Prior anti-PD-1, anti-PD-L1 or anti-CTLA-4 therapy was permitted, and approximately 41% of dose-escalation patients had received checkpoint inhibitors. Three dose-escalation patients achieved partial responses, one with hepatocellular carcinoma and two with cutaneous melanoma. The point of sequencing TCRbeta in the periphery was to test whether ivuxolimab changed TCR sequence diversity and drove clonal T-cell expansion. The monotherapy dose-escalation portion (N = 52 patients) of the phase I ivuxolimab trial is reported in the paper.

To sequence the TCRbeta CDR3 region, genomic DNA was isolated from the sorted cells. TCRbeta CDR3 regions were sequenced using the immunoSEQ Assay. TCRdb limited this immuneACCESS table to in-frame rearrangements with V and J called. A share of clones is missing; checked studies link under half to unresolved V genes, and the rest is unexplained. This sample lists about 55,000 clones; roughly 80% were detected once. The biggest ten clones account for around 4.5% of the sample. What the research found in general, with its limitations: Low levels of normalized T-cell clonal expansion were also seen in some patients who did not respond. The antigen specificity of the clonally expanded peripheral T cells was not determined. After ivuxolimab, more expanded clones were found on average in CD8+ T cells than in CD4+ T cells. In partial responders in the 0.1-3.0 mg/kg groups, normalized peripheral clonal expansion was found to be among the lowest, especially among CD8+ T cells. At doses of 0.1 to 3.0 mg/kg, clonal expansion of both CD4+ and CD8+ blood T cells was observed from baseline to week 6.

Patients with a history of autoimmune disease or receiving systemic immunosuppression were excluded from the trial. Peripheral blood for TCR sequencing was collected from all dose cohorts at baseline, on cycle 4 day 1, and on cycle 7 day 1. The samples were taken from a phase I, first-in-human, multicenter, open-label dose-escalation trial of ivuxolimab. Adults with locally advanced or metastatic melanoma, renal cell carcinoma, hepatocellular carcinoma or head and neck squamous cell carcinoma were enrolled in the trial. Before TCR sequencing, CD4+ T cells and CD8+ T cells were sorted from peripheral blood as separate populations.

The source is an adult with an advanced solid tumor such as melanoma, head and neck, liver or kidney cancer. Source: CD4+ or CD8+ T cells sorted from blood, taken in a trial of the OX40 agonist ivuxolimab. The chain couples TRBV7-9 to TRBJ1-2; 5 matching bases give a weak D call of TRBD1. The CDR3 sequence is CASSHAELGTGNYGYTF. The nucleotide sequence reads TGTGCCAGCAGCCACGCTGAATTAGGGACGGGAAACTATGGCTACACCTTC.